This record looks at one T cell receptor beta chain sequence and its context. A few counts support this clonotype. Its antigen is still unknown. Base qualities are not provided; no much larger clone lies one nucleotide away. The TCR beta CDR3 regions were amplified from the RNA transcripts. A first-round RT-PCR of the TCR CDR3 used the HTBI primer set with the Qiagen OneStep RT-PCR kit. A second multiplex PCR round built the libraries, followed by size selection and purification. Paired-end sequencing of the libraries was performed with 100 bp reads on an Illumina HiSeq2000. The study's processing was this. SOAPnuke was used to process the raw data, with reads discarded if the reads contained adapters or uncalled bases, had a mean Phred below 15, or lacked an exact constant-primer or identifier match. COPE v1.2.5 was used to merge high-quality paired reads, and clonotypes were defined as unique nucleotide sequences. MiTCR v1.1 was used to align clonotypes to the IMGT TRBV, TRBD and TRBJ reference segments. The analysis was restricted to V-J combinations with a frequency above 0.0001, which together covered 99% to 99.2% of the repertoires. A TCS score was defined as the ratio between F50 (clonal expansion) and ExV (chaos), using BLOSUM62-based TCRdist between CDR3 peptides within each V-J. Welch's t-statistics and random forest reduced just over 500 V-J features to roughly 13, which were used in a naive Bayes classifier (R e1071). Using fastp at Q25 and MiXCR, TCRdb reprocessed the public reads and kept productive beta chains. Each entry is one CDR3 protein sequence, shown with its most common DNA and genes. These V and J calls derive from TCRdb rather than the authors' analysis. The sample profile shows a few hundred thousand distinct CDR3 sequences; approximately 14% of them were found once. The ten top clones hold roughly 14% of the sample.

These data originate in a study of T cells in Graves' hyperthyroidism and ophthalmopathy (dated by TCRdb to about 2019). Background for the entire study: Peripheral blood was sampled at the time of initial diagnosis, prior to any treatment. TCR Vbeta CDR3 sequencing of roughly 140 peripheral blood samples (roughly 41 ophthalmopathy, about 75 hyperthyroidism and around 17 progressor patients) is reported in the paper. The 100 or so discovery patients were randomly split 7:3 into training and test sets. After sampling, hyperthyroidism patients received methimazole starting at 30 mg daily, and ophthalmopathy patients received high-dose intravenous methylprednisolone. TCR V-J signatures able to tell the groups apart were searched for in a discovery cohort of around 95 patients, of whom roughly 42 had Graves' ophthalmopathy and roughly 59 had stable Graves' hyperthyroidism. An independent validation cohort of under 20 hyperthyroidism patients and approximately 17 patients who later progressed to ophthalmopathy tested prospective prediction of ophthalmopathy. In several Graves' hyperthyroidism patients, the study also compared T-cell repertoires from thyroid tissue with T-cell repertoires from blood. Summary of the overall study and its limitations: Most expanded thyroid clonotypes (frequency above 0.001) were also found in blood, which suggests that blood repertoires may mirror thyroid immune responses. Sample size was not statistically predetermined, and blinding of investigators to group allocation was not performed. In validation, progression to ophthalmopathy was predicted by the model with 70.59% sensitivity and around 75% specificity, a median of approximately 6.5 months before onset. In cross-validation, a model built on a 13 V-J signature told ophthalmopathy apart from stable hyperthyroidism with approximately 91% sensitivity and about 81% specificity, and in testing the same model reached 80%/75%.

CDR1 LGHDT and CDR2 YNNKEL are derived from the germline V gene (reference sequence). At the junction V is shortened by 0 bases and J by 3 bases; bases outside the gene matches: 6. Measured from the cysteine to the phenylalanine, the CDR3 is 18 residues long. Only CDR3 DNA remains: 54 bases, in frame from the first base. Stable Graves' hyperthyroidism was defined as no progression to ophthalmopathy during 18 months of follow-up. Hyperthyroidism patients were newly diagnosed, had a disease duration of under 2 months, and were aged 18 to 65 years. Patients with uncontrolled infections, other autoimmune diseases, pregnancy or lactation were excluded. Diagnoses were based on clinical symptoms, serum thyroxine and TRAb, thyroid ultrasound and orbital computed tomography. PBMCs were separated from 10 ml of fresh peripheral blood using Ficoll-Paque density gradient centrifugation. Total RNA was extracted with Trizol reagent, and quality was checked on an Agilent 2100 Bioanalyzer.

This sequence was found in a woman under 30 with Graves' hyperthyroidism. The sample consisted of blood. The V and J segments used are TRBV3-1 and TRBJ1-4; 11 middle bases align to TRBD1. At the DNA level, the sequence is TGTGCCAGCAGCCAAGAGAGTAGGACAGGGGGCTCTAATGAAAAACTGTTTTTT. This is translated as CASSQESRTGGSNEKLFF.